This T cell receptor beta chain was recovered during a study of T cells in localized non-small cell lung cancer. Overall study results and limits: It remains possible that heterogeneity exists, since only one tumor region was sequenced. The study found T cell clonality highest in uninvolved adjacent lung, above tumor. Across samples, adjacent lung featured a median 57 of the top 100 tumor clones.

Produced via immunoSEQ multiplex PCR; TCRdb's table is partial and in-frame only. The sample carries fewer than 20,000 clones, about nine tenths recorded once. Worth noting for this clone: No antigen is known for it.

With 4 bases clipped from V and 7 bases from J, the junction kept 12 bases outside the gene matches. CDR3 length: 15 residues. Germline V gives CDR1 MNHEY, CDR2 SVGAGI. The clonotype comes from a female donor older than 55 with stage III squamous cell lung carcinoma. The sample here was peripheral blood, taken before any cancer treatment. The V call is TRBV6-5, the J call TRBJ1-2; 7 positions agree with TRBD1. In nucleotides, the CDR3 is TGTGCCAGCAGTTTCGAAGGGGGCCCCCTAATTGGCTACACCTTC. Amino acid sequence: CASSFEGGPLIGYTF.